In its sample, the clone carrying this T cell receptor beta chain was seen many times. The CDR3 runs to 15 residues. The germline V gene encodes CDR1 SGHTA and CDR2 FQGNSA. V was clipped by 7 bases and J by 5 bases; unmatched bases: 12. TCRdb called the 5' RACE reads again in MiXCR, with one record for every CDR3 protein. The sample has some 87,000 distinct CDR3 sequences, approximately 15% seen once; the top ten hold about 1.5%. These data come from a study of early T cells in non-severe SARS-CoV-2 infection. Study overall: Unsorted whole blood bulk RNA was sequenced, with unpaired chains.

The receptor was derived from an adult who was a healthcare worker with PCR-confirmed SARS-CoV-2 infection or an uninfected control (not recorded which). The chain uses TRBV7-2 and TRBJ2-5; 8 positions match TRBD2. The sequenced sample was whole blood. The CDR3 DNA reads as TGTGCCAGCACCCGGAGGCGGGGGGCCGGGGAGACCCAGTACTTC. Translation gives CASTRRRGAGETQYF.